Detailed here is one T cell receptor (beta chain). The antigen is undetermined. The junction shows a germline mismatch at one end, possibly a read error. A TCRbeta library incorporating unique molecular identifiers was prepared. TCRdb analysed the PCR reads with MiXCR anew, one entry per CDR3 protein. The sample records 90,000 to 100,000 distinct CDR3 sequences, more than 20% being singletons. This specimen comes from a study of T-cell reconstitution after alpha-beta-depleted transplantation in children. Study conclusions and caveats: A year post-transplant, T-cell counts and diversity derived mostly from newly produced T cells. It was surviving recipient T cells and thymic progenitors that gave some patients high TCRbeta diversity at day 60. By about two months after transplant, alpha-beta T cells reportedly arose from several hundred graft clones that had expanded.

The CDR3 runs to 15 residues. CDR1 SGHKS and CDR2 YYEKEE come from the germline V gene (reference sequence). This clonotype was obtained from a boy between 2 and 15 years old with acute lymphoblastic leukemia, due to receive a stem cell transplant. The sample consisted of PBMCs, taken before TCRalphabeta/CD19-depleted stem cell transplant. The rearrangement uses TRBV5-5 and TRBJ2-2; 7 bases align to TRBD1. The CDR3 DNA sequence: TGTGCCAGCAGCTTGACAGGGGCCAACACCGGCGAGCTGTTTTTT. It translates to CASSLTGANTGELFF.